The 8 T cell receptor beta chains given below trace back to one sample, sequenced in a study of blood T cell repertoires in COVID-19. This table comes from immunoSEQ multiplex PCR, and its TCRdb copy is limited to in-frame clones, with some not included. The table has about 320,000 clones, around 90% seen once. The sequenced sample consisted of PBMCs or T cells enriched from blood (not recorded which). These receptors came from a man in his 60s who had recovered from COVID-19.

The CDR3 loop reads CSASGGSGSDRDNEQFF. As DNA, the CDR3 is TGCAGTGCTAGTGGGGGTAGCGGGAGTGACAGGGACAATGAGCAGTTCTTC. This chain uses TRBV20-1 with TRBJ2-1, with 9 positions matching TRBD2. Germline V lookup: CDR1 DFQATT, CDR2 SNEGSKA (reference sequence). The CDR3 is 17 amino acids. V lost 3 bases to trimming and J lost 5 bases; unmatched junction nucleotides: 14.

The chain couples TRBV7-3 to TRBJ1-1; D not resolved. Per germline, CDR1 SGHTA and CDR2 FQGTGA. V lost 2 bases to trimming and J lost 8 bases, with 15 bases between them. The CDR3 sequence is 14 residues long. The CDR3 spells CASSLGGLRAEAFF. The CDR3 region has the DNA TGTGCCAGCAGCTTAGGAGGGCTTAGGGCCGAAGCTTTCTTT. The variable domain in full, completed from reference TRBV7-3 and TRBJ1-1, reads GAGVSQTPSNKVTEKGKYVELRCDPISGHTALYWYRQSLGQGPEFLIYFQGTGAADDSGLPNDRFFAVRPEGSVSTLKIQRTERGDSAVYLCASSLGGLRAEAFFGQGTRLTVV.

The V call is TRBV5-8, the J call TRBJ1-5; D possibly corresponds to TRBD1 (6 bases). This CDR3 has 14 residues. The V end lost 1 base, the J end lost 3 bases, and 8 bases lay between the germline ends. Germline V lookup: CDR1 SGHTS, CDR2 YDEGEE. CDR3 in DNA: TGTGCCAGCAGCTTGTGGACAGACAATCAGCCCCAGCATTTT. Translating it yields CASSLWTDNQPQHF.

The CDR3 coding sequence is TGCGCCAGCAGCTTGGCCGGGAGGTATGGCTACACCTTC. Protein product: CASSLAGRYGYTF. The chain has TRBV5-1 and TRBJ1-2; D is uncertain. This CDR3 has 13 residues. Trimming left V 0 bases short and J 5 bases short, with 8 bases between. In germline, CDR1 is SGHRS, CDR2 YFSETQ.

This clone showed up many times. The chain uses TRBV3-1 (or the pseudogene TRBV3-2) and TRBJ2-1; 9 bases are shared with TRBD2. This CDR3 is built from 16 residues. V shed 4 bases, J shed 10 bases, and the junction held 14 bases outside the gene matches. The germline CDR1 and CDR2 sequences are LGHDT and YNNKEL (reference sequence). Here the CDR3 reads CASSRTGSGSSSEQFF. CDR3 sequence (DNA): TGTGCCAGCAGCCGGACAGGTAGCGGGAGTTCTTCCGAGCAGTTCTTC.

CDR3 nucleotide sequence: TGTGCCAGTAGTATAGGGGACAGGGTTCCTGAAGCTTTCTTT. It yields the protein CASSIGDRVPEAFF. The chain combines TRBV19 with TRBJ1-1, with 9 bases lining up with TRBD1. CDR1 and CDR2 from the germline V gene are LNHDA and SQIVND (reference sequence). CDR3 length: 14 residues. V shed 1 base and J 6 bases; nucleotides not matched to a gene: 3.

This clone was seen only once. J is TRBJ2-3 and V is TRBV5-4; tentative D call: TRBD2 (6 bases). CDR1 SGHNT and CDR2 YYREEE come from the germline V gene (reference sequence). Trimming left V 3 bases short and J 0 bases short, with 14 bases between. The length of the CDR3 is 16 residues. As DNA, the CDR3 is TGTGCCAGCAGCTCTAAACAAAGCGGGAGCACAGATACGCAGTATTTT. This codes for CASSSKQSGSTDTQYF. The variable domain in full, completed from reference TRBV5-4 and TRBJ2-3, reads ETGVTQSPTHLIKTRGQQVTLRCSSQSGHNTVSWYQQALGQGPQFIFQYYREEENGRGNFPPRFSGLQFPNYSSELNVNALELDDSALYLCASSSKQSGSTDTQYFGPGTRLTVL.

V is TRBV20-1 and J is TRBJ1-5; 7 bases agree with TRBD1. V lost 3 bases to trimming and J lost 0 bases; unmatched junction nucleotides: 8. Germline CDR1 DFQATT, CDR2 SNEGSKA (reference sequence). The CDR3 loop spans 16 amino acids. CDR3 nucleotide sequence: TGCAGTGCTAGTTGGCCCGGGACAGTTAGCAATCAGCCCCAGCATTTT. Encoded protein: CSASWPGTVSNQPQHF.